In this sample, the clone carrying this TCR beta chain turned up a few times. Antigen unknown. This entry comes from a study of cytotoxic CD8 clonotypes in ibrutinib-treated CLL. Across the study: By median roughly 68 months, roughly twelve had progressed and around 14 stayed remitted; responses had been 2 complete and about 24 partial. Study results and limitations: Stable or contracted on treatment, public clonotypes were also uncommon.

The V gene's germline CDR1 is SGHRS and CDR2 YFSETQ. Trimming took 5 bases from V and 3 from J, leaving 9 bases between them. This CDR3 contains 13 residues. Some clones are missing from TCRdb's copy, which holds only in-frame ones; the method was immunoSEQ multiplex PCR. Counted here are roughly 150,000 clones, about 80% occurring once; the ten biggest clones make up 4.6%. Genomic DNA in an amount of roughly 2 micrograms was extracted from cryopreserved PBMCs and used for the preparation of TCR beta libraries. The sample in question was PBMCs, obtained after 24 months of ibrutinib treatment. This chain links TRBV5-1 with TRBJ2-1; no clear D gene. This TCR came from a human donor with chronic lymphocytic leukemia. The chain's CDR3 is CASRDQSYNEQFF. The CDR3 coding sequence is TGCGCCAGCAGGGACCAAAGCTACAATGAGCAGTTCTTC.